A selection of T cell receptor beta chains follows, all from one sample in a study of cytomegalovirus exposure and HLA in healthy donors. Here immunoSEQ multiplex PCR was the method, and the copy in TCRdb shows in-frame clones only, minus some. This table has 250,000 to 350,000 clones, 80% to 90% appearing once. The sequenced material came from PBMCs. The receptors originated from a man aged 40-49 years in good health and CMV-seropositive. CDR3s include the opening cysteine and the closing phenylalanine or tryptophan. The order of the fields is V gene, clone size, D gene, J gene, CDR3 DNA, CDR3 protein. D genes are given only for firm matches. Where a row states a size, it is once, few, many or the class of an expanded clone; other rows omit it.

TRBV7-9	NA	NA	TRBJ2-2	TGTGCCAGCAGCTCATCAGGGGCGGGCACCGGGGAGCTGTTTTTT	CASSSSGAGTGELFF
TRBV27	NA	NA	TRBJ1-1	TGTGCCAGCAGACTGAGGGACACCCTGAGTGAAGCTTTCTTT	CASRLRDTLSEAFF
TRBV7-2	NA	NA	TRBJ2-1	TGTGCCAGCAGCATTAGCGGCCCCAATGAGCAGTTCTTC	CASSISGPNEQFF
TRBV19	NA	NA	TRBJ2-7	TGTGCCAGTAGTTTCGGGGGCTCCTACGAGCAGTACTTC	CASSFGGSYEQYF
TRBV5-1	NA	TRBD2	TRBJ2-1	TGCGCCAGCAGCTTGGCCATTTCCAGACTAGCGGGAGCGGAGCAGTTCTTC	CASSLAISRLAGAEQFF
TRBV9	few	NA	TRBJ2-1	TGTGCCAGCAGCGTAGATACGCGGGCAGGCAATGAGCAGTTCTTC	CASSVDTRAGNEQFF
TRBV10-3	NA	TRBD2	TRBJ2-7	TGTGCCATCAGTCGGGTAGCGGGACGCTCTTACGAGCAGTACTTC	CAISRVAGRSYEQYF
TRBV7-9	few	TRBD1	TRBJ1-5	TGTGCCAGCAGCTTAGCAGGGGACAGAAATCAGCCCCAGCATTTT	CASSLAGDRNQPQHF
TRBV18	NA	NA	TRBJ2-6	TGTGCCAGCTCATCAAATGGAGGGTCAAGCTCTGGGGCCAACGTCCTGACTTTC	CASSSNGGSSSGANVLTF
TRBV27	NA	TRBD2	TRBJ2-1	TGTGCCAGCAGTTGGACTAGCGGAGCGGGAAGTGAGCAGTTCTTC	CASSWTSGAGSEQFF
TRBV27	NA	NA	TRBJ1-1	TGTGCCAGCAGGGGGACATACACTGAAGCTTTCTTT	CASRGTYTEAFF
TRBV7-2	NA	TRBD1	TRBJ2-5	TGTGCCAGCAGCTTAGGGGACAGGGATCGCGAGACCCAGTACTTC	CASSLGDRDRETQYF
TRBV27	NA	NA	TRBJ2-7	TGTGCCAGCAGTCTTTCGGAGGACTACGAGCAGTACTTC	CASSLSEDYEQYF
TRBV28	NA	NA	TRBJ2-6	TGTGCCAGCAGATCAGGGGATGGGGCCAACGTCCTGACTTTC	CASRSGDGANVLTF
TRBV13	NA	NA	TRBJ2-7	TGTGCCAGCAGCTTAGGCGCGGGCGAGTGGCAGTACTTC	CASSLGAGEWQYF
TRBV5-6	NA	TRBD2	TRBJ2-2	TGTGCCAGCACAAAGCGGGAAGGGTCCGGGGAGCTGTTTTTT	CASTKREGSGELFF
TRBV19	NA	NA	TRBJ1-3	TGTGCCAGTAGTATTGGAGGAGACTCTGGAAACACCATATATTTT	CASSIGGDSGNTIYF
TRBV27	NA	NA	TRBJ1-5	TGTGCCAGCAGTCCCCTGGGAGTTGGAGGGCCCCAGCATTTT	CASSPLGVGGPQHF
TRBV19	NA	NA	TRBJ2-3	TGTGCCAGTAGTACCCCAGGGAGCACAGATACGCAGTATTTT	CASSTPGSTDTQYF
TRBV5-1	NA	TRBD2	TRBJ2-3	TGCGCCAGCAGCTTGGGGTCTAGCGGGACCACAGATACGCAGTATTTT	CASSLGSSGTTDTQYF
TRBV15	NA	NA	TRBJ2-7	TGTGCCACCAGCCTAGTGGGGCGATCCTACGAGCAGTACTTC	CATSLVGRSYEQYF
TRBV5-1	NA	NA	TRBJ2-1	TGCGCCAGCAGCTTGGATCTGCCAGGGTCGAATGAGCAGTTCTTC	CASSLDLPGSNEQFF
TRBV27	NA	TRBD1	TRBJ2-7	TGTGCCAGCAGTCGTCCAGGGGGCTACGAGCAGTACTTC	CASSRPGGYEQYF
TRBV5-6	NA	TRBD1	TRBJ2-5	TGTGCCAGCAGCTCCGGGACAGGGGCGATAGGGGCCCAGTACTTC	CASSSGTGAIGAQYF
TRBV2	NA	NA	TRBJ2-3	TGTGCCAGCAGTTTGGAGGCAGATACGCAGTATTTT	CASSLEADTQYF
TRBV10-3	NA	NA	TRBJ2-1	TGTGCCATCAGTGTTGGTGGGAGAAATGACAATGAGCAGTTCTTC	CAISVGGRNDNEQFF
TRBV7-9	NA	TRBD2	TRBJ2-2	TGTGCCAGCAGCTTTCTAGCGGGAGGGCCCGGTTACGGGGAGCTGTTTTTT	CASSFLAGGPGYGELFF
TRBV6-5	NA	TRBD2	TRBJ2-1	TGTGCCAGCAGTTGGACTAGCGGGACAGATGATGAGCAGTTCTTC	CASSWTSGTDDEQFF
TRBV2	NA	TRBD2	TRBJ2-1	TGTGCTATACGGGGGAGGGCCGGAAGTTCCTACAATGAGCAGTTCTTC	CAIRGRAGSSYNEQFF
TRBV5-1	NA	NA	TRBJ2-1	TGCGCCAGCAGCTTGGCGGGGAATGAGCAGTTCTTC	CASSLAGNEQFF
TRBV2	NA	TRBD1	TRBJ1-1	TGTGCCAGCAGTGAAGTGCTTCAGGGGGCCGGTAACACTGAAGCTTTCTTT	CASSEVLQGAGNTEAFF
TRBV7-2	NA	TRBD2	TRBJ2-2	TGTGCCAGCAGCCCCCCCGGACTAGCGGGAGGAACCGGGGAGCTGTTTTTT	CASSPPGLAGGTGELFF
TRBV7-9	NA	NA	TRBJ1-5	TGTGCCAGCAGCTTAGGCAGAAATCAGCCCCAGCATTTT	CASSLGRNQPQHF
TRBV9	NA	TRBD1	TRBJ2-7	TGTGCCAGCAGCGTGGGGACAGGGCCCCACGAGCAGTACTTC	CASSVGTGPHEQYF
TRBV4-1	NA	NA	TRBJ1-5	TGCGCCAGCAGCCCCCGGGGGTCTCCTCAGCCCCAGCATTTT	CASSPRGSPQPQHF
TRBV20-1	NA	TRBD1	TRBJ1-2	TGCAGTGCTAGAGGGACAGGGGGCCTCACCTTC	CSARGTGGLTF
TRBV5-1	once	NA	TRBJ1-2	TGCGCCAGCAGCTTGGGCCCCGGGGTCGATTATGGCTACACCTTC	CASSLGPGVDYGYTF
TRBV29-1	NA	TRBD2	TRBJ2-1	TGCAGCGTTGAACTGGGGCTAGCGGTCTACAATGAGCAGTTCTTC	CSVELGLAVYNEQFF